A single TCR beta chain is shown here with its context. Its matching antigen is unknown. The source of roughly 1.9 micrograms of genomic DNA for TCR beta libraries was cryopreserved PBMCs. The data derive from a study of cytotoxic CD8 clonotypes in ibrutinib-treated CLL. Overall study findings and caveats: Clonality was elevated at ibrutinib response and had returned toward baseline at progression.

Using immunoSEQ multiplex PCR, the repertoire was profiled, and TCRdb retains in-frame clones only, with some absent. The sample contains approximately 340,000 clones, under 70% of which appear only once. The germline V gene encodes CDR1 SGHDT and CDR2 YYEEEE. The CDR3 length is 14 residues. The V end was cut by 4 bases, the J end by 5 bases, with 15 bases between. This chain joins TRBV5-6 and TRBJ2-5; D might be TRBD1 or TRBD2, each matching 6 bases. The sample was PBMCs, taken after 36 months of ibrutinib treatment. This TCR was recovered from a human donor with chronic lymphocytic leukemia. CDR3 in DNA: TGTGCCAGCAGCCGAAGTGGGGGGCTGGAGACCCAGTACTTC. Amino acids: CASSRSGGLETQYF.